The 5 T cell receptor beta chains in this list originate from one sample, sequenced in a study of response to subunit inactivated influenza vaccine. TCRdb called the RT-PCR reads again in MiXCR, with one record for every CDR3 protein. The sample lists about 240,000 distinct CDR3 sequences, 12% occurring once. The source material was non-naive T cells sorted from PBMCs, sampled less than 15 days before vaccination. Receptor source: a man in his forties or fifties who received an inactivated influenza vaccine.

The V and J genes are TRBV5-5 and TRBJ2-2, with 8 positions matching TRBD1. The V gene end was trimmed by 4 bases and the J gene end by 2 bases; junction bases not matched to a gene: 4. The germline CDR1 and CDR2 sequences are SGHKS and YYEKEE (reference sequence). The CDR3 runs to 15 residues. The CDR3 DNA follows: TGTGCCAGCAGCCCGACAGGGGATAACACCGGGGAGCTGTTTTTT. Protein sequence: CASSPTGDNTGELFF.

This clonotype occurred a few times. The chain combines TRBV24-1 with TRBJ2-1; D is uncertain. Per the germline V gene, CDR1 is KGHDR and CDR2 is SFDVKD. CDR3 size: 12 residues. V was shortened by 12 bases and J by 3 bases, with 11 bases between the two germline ends. This CDR3 reads CAVGEFYNEQFF. The CDR3 region has the DNA TGTGCCGTAGGCGAGTTCTACAATGAGCAGTTCTTC.

The chain is built from TRBV28 and TRBJ2-5; 8 bases are a match to TRBD1. Germline lookup yields CDR1 MDHEN and CDR2 SYDVKM. Trimming at V came to 2 bases and at J to 4 bases, leaving 18 bases not matched to a gene. The CDR3 loop spans 19 amino acids. Here the CDR3 DNA reads TGTGCCAGCAGTTTACTGACCCCTCTGACGGGACAGGAGGGAGAGACCCAGTACTTC. Translated: CASSLLTPLTGQEGETQYF.

CDR3 sequence reads: CASSSPGIQPQHF. In DNA form, the CDR3 reads TGTGCCAGCAGTTCCCCCGGGATCCAGCCCCAGCATTTT. V gene TRBV28 combines with J gene TRBJ1-5; D unclear. Between the trimmed V and J ends, which lost 4 bases and 7 bases, there was a span of 11 bases. The CDR3 consists of 13 residues. Germline CDR1 is MDHEN and CDR2 is SYDVKM. The whole variable domain, filled in from reference TRBV28 and TRBJ1-5, reads DVKVTQSSRYLVKRTGEKVFLECVQDMDHENMFWYRQDPGLGLRLIYFSYDVKMKEKGDIPEGYSVSREKKERFSLILESASTNQTSMYLCASSSPGIQPQHFGDGTRLSIL.

This clonotype was observed a few times. The V call is TRBV2, the J call TRBJ2-7; D remains ambiguous. The germline V gene encodes CDR1 SNHLY and CDR2 FYNNEI. Trimming pared 1 base from V and 1 base from J, leaving 5 bases between. The CDR3 loop spans 13 amino acids. CDR3 DNA sequence: TGTGCCAGCAGTGAAGACAGTTCCTACGAGCAGTACTTC. This translates into CASSEDSSYEQYF.